A selection of T cell receptor beta chains follows, all from one sample in a study of T cells in Graves' hyperthyroidism and ophthalmopathy. TCRdb re-analysed the multiplex PCR reads in MiXCR, keeping a single row per CDR3 protein. The profile covers under 400,000 distinct CDR3 sequences, with 16% appearing a single time and around 34% taken by the ten largest. Sequences were obtained from blood. Receptors were obtained from a man aged 25-45 years with Graves' hyperthyroidism. Both conserved end residues are part of each CDR3. Each record gives: J gene, clone size, V gene, CDR3 protein. Size values are once, few and many counts, or a class for expanded clones, and some rows have none.

j_gene: TRBJ1-1
abundance: .
v_gene: TRBV5-6
CDR3aa: CAAGGLGTEAFF

j_gene: TRBJ2-7
abundance: many
v_gene: TRBV27
CDR3aa: CASSLSQGQYRGDEQYF

j_gene: TRBJ1-1
abundance: many
v_gene: TRBV11-2
CDR3aa: CASSSNRGGEAFF

j_gene: TRBJ2-1
abundance: few
v_gene: TRBV6-1
CDR3aa: CASSPYEREMDEQFF

j_gene: TRBJ2-7
abundance: many
v_gene: TRBV18
CDR3aa: CASSPETYEQYF

j_gene: TRBJ2-1
abundance: .
v_gene: TRBV24-1
CDR3aa: CATSDTGTGDFGRQFF

j_gene: TRBJ1-1
abundance: many
v_gene: TRBV6-1
CDR3aa: CASRPSLTGNTEAFF

j_gene: TRBJ2-1
abundance: many
v_gene: TRBV28
CDR3aa: CASSLTGNEQFF

j_gene: TRBJ2-2
abundance: .
v_gene: TRBV20-1
CDR3aa: CSAARTTSGAGELFF

j_gene: TRBJ2-7
abundance: .
v_gene: TRBV7-9
CDR3aa: CASSLRGRATDEQYF

j_gene: TRBJ1-6
abundance: many
v_gene: TRBV28
CDR3aa: CASSQVHNNRNRNSPLHF

j_gene: TRBJ2-1
abundance: many
v_gene: TRBV7-3
CDR3aa: CASSPGLAGAYEQFF

j_gene: TRBJ2-2
abundance: .
v_gene: TRBV18
CDR3aa: CASSPWGNTGELFF

j_gene: TRBJ2-7
abundance: many
v_gene: TRBV11-2
CDR3aa: CASSPRGGTGRYEQYF

j_gene: TRBJ2-1
abundance: many
v_gene: TRBV10-3
CDR3aa: CAISESVVGRNEQFF

j_gene: TRBJ2-1
abundance: many
v_gene: TRBV30
CDR3aa: CALVLAGGGEQFF

j_gene: TRBJ1-1
abundance: .
v_gene: TRBV2
CDR3aa: CASTLGDLYEAFF

j_gene: TRBJ2-5
abundance: few
v_gene: TRBV5-1
CDR3aa: CASSLGTEAWTQYF

j_gene: TRBJ1-6
abundance: many
v_gene: TRBV12-3/TRBV12-4
CDR3aa: CASRTGGYNSPLHF

j_gene: TRBJ1-4
abundance: many
v_gene: TRBV6-1
CDR3aa: CASGTGGSEKLFF

j_gene: TRBJ2-5
abundance: many
v_gene: TRBV7-2
CDR3aa: CASSLVNSGGETQYF

j_gene: TRBJ2-1
abundance: many
v_gene: TRBV2
CDR3aa: CASNRLAPYNEQFF

j_gene: TRBJ2-5
abundance: many
v_gene: TRBV3-1
CDR3aa: CASSQSRWGETQYF

j_gene: TRBJ2-1
abundance: few
v_gene: TRBV10-3
CDR3aa: CAINNGLPYNEQFF

j_gene: TRBJ2-1
abundance: many
v_gene: TRBV11-3
CDR3aa: CASSLDGTSGYANEQFF

j_gene: TRBJ1-5
abundance: many
v_gene: TRBV28
CDR3aa: CASSLNRVVGQPQHF

j_gene: TRBJ1-6
abundance: .
v_gene: TRBV19
CDR3aa: CASRGAYNSPLHF

j_gene: TRBJ2-7
abundance: .
v_gene: TRBV12-3/TRBV12-4
CDR3aa: CASRWGGGTGELYF

j_gene: TRBJ1-1
abundance: few
v_gene: TRBV9
CDR3aa: CASSVVANTEAFF

j_gene: TRBJ1-2
abundance: .
v_gene: TRBV5-4
CDR3aa: CASTRGVAKDHGYTF

j_gene: TRBJ1-5
abundance: .
v_gene: TRBV28
CDR3aa: CASRPLDFNQPQHF

j_gene: TRBJ2-7
abundance: .
v_gene: TRBV27
CDR3aa: CASSLRAVEGGPAGEQYF

j_gene: TRBJ1-5
abundance: many
v_gene: TRBV30
CDR3aa: CAWSTGYRSNQPQHF

j_gene: TRBJ1-2
abundance: .
v_gene: TRBV3-1
CDR3aa: CASSRLDGLNYGYTF

j_gene: TRBJ2-3
abundance: many
v_gene: TRBV19
CDR3aa: CASSIASASGTTDTQYF

j_gene: TRBJ2-5
abundance: few
v_gene: TRBV24-1
CDR3aa: CATSDLQEGGPRRETQYF

j_gene: TRBJ2-1
abundance: many
v_gene: TRBV28
CDR3aa: CASSLRVEGFYNEQFF

j_gene: TRBJ2-2
abundance: many
v_gene: TRBV5-1
CDR3aa: CASSLAGLAGGAGELFF

j_gene: TRBJ2-5
abundance: many
v_gene: TRBV7-9
CDR3aa: CASSQAGVVGTQYF

j_gene: TRBJ2-3
abundance: .
v_gene: TRBV27
CDR3aa: CASSLDTSAGLATQYF

j_gene: TRBJ1-6
abundance: few
v_gene: TRBV7-8
CDR3aa: CASTRSLWSSYNSPLHF

j_gene: TRBJ2-4
abundance: few
v_gene: TRBV6-1
CDR3aa: CASSWDRGNIQYF

j_gene: TRBJ1-1
abundance: many
v_gene: TRBV6-1
CDR3aa: CASSEGLRTRIWSTEAFF

j_gene: TRBJ1-2
abundance: few
v_gene: TRBV19
CDR3aa: CASSITGRGGGYTF

j_gene: TRBJ1-4
abundance: many
v_gene: TRBV6-1
CDR3aa: CASEATNEKLFF

j_gene: TRBJ2-1
abundance: .
v_gene: TRBV12-3/TRBV12-4
CDR3aa: CASSLTVSSVSEQFF

j_gene: TRBJ2-1
abundance: many
v_gene: TRBV11-2
CDR3aa: CASSLMGLAGFSSYNEQFF

j_gene: TRBJ2-5
abundance: few
v_gene: TRBV20-1
CDR3aa: CSARDGLAGPQETQYF

j_gene: TRBJ1-1
abundance: many
v_gene: TRBV30
CDR3aa: CAGPGQGAEAFF

j_gene: TRBJ1-1
abundance: .
v_gene: TRBV18
CDR3aa: CASSSLENTEAFF

j_gene: TRBJ1-4
abundance: many
v_gene: TRBV20-1
CDR3aa: CSARAGDRGPPYEKLFF

j_gene: TRBJ2-5
abundance: many
v_gene: TRBV12-3/TRBV12-4
CDR3aa: CASSLYHQGLETQYF

j_gene: TRBJ2-1
abundance: many
v_gene: TRBV5-1
CDR3aa: CASSLVPVYNEQFF

j_gene: TRBJ2-1
abundance: few
v_gene: TRBV10-1
CDR3aa: CASSEASVWDNEQFF

j_gene: TRBJ2-7
abundance: .
v_gene: TRBV19
CDR3aa: CASSDSTGLAAYEQYF

j_gene: TRBJ2-1
abundance: few
v_gene: TRBV7-9
CDR3aa: CASSRSWAGVSYNEQFF

j_gene: TRBJ2-2
abundance: .
v_gene: TRBV29-1
CDR3aa: CSVQGGLAGDTGELFF